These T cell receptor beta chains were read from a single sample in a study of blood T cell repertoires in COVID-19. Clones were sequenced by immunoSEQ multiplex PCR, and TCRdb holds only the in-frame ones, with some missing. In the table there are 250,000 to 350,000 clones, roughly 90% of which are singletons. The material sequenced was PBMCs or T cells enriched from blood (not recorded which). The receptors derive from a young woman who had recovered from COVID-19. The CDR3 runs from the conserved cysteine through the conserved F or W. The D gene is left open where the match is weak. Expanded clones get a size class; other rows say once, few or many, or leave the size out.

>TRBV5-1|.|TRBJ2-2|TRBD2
TGCGCCAGCAGCTTGGGCCCCCGGGCGGGAGATGCCGGGGAGCTGTTTTTT
CASSLGPRAGDAGELFF
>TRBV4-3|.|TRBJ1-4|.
TGCGCCAGCAGCCCTTCGAGATCCGAAAAACTGTTTTTT
CASSPSRSEKLFF
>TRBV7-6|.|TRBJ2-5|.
TGTGCCAGCAGCTTAGGGCTAGCACAAGAGACCCAGTACTTC
CASSLGLAQETQYF
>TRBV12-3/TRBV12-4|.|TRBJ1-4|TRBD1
TGTGCCAGCAGGCTGACAGGGGTTGAAAAACTGTTTTTT
CASRLTGVEKLFF
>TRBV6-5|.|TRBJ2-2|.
TGTGCCAGCAGTTACAGGAGGGGTGACACCGGGGAGCTGTTTTTT
CASSYRRGDTGELFF
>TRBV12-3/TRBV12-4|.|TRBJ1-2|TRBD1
TGTGCCAGCAGTTTGGGCACAGGGGGTGGCTACACCTTC
CASSLGTGGGYTF
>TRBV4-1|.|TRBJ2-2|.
TGCGCCAGCAGCCAAGAACCCAGGGCCCATGGAACCGGGGAGCTGTTTTTT
CASSQEPRAHGTGELFF
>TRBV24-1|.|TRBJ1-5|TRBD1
TGTGCCACCAGTGATCGGGACAGGGACAATCAGCCCCAGCATTTT
CATSDRDRDNQPQHF
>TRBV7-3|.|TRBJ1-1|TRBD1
TGTGCCAGCAGCTCCCGGACAGGGGAATTATCTACAGGCACTGAAGCTTTCTTT
CASSSRTGELSTGTEAFF
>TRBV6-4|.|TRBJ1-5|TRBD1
TGTGCCAGCAGTGTGGGACAGTGGGGCAATCAGCCCCAGCATTTT
CASSVGQWGNQPQHF
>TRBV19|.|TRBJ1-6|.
TGTGCCAGTTCGGCAGGGCACTCCTATAATTCACCCCTCCACTTT
CASSAGHSYNSPLHF
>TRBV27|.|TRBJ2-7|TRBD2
TGTGCCAGCAGTTGGGTACTAGCGGGAGGGCCCTACGAGCAGTACTTC
CASSWVLAGGPYEQYF
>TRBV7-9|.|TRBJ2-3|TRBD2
TGTGCCAGCAGCTTGGTCCCTTTAAGCGGGAGGGCGGTGACGCAGTATTTT
CASSLVPLSGRAVTQYF
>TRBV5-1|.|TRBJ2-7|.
TGCGCCAGCAGCTCGACTACCTACGGGGGGCCTAGTAGGGAGCAGTACTTC
CASSSTTYGGPSREQYF
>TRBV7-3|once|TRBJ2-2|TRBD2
TGTGCCAGCAGCCCTAGCGGTTATCCCACCGGGGAGCTGTTTTTT
CASSPSGYPTGELFF
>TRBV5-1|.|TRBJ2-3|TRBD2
TGCGCCAGCAGCTTGGTGGCTAGCGGGGGGGGAGATACGCAGTATTTT
CASSLVASGGGDTQYF
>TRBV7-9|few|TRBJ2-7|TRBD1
TGTGCCAGCAGCTCCACGGGACAGGGCCTCTACGAGCAGTACTTC
CASSSTGQGLYEQYF
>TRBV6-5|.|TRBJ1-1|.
TGTGCCAGCAGCATACAGATCATGAACACTGAAGCTTTCTTT
CASSIQIMNTEAFF
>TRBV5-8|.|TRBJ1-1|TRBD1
TGTGCCAGCAGCAGAAGACAGGGGGACACTGAAGCTTTCTTT
CASSRRQGDTEAFF
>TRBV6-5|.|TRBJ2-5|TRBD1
TGTGCCAGCAGTTATGGTGAAGGGGGCATAATGGAGACCCAGTACTTC
CASSYGEGGIMETQYF
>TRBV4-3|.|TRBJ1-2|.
TGCGCCAGCAGCCAGGAGGGATGGCGGGGCTACACCTTC
CASSQEGWRGYTF
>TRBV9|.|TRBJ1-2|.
TGTGCCAGCAGCCCGGATGGGGGGTTAACTAACTATGGCTACACCTTC
CASSPDGGLTNYGYTF
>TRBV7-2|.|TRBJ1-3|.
TGTGCCAGCAGCTTACGGCGGGATGTGGTAAGGAACACCATATATTTT
CASSLRRDVVRNTIYF
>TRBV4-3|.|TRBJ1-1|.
TGCGCCAGCAGCCAAGTTCTGGGGGGGGTGACTGAAGCTTTCTTT
CASSQVLGGVTEAFF
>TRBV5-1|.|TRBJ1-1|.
TGCGCCAGCAGCAGGGGATTAAAGGGCACTGAAGCTTTCTTT
CASSRGLKGTEAFF